The 27 T cell receptor beta chains reported below all come from one sample, sequenced in a study of T cell repertoires in cytomegalovirus infection. A single record per CDR3 protein comes from TCRdb applying MiXCR to the reads. The data show about 340,000 distinct CDR3 sequences, 25% to 35% seen once. Their recognized antigens are unknown. The sample in question was cultured PBMCs, obtained from culture after CMV antigen stimulation. Every receptor here comes from a human donor in good health (CMV status not recorded). Some clones in this sample may be carry-over from other donors' samples.

This clonotype was counted ten times or more. This chain links TRBV27 with TRBJ1-3; D is undetermined. The ends were cut back, 2 bases at V and 1 base at J, with 12 bases in the middle. Germline V gives CDR1 MNHEY, CDR2 SMNVEV (reference sequence). This CDR3 comprises 16 residues. The CDR3 spells CASSLTHSISGNTIYF. CDR3 DNA sequence: TGTGCCAGCAGTTTAACCCATTCAATTTCTGGAAACACCATATATTTT.

Regarding this clonotype: One end of the junction varies from germline; a read error may be responsible. The chain carries TRBV12-3 or TRBV12-4 and TRBJ2-7; D is unclear. The CDR3 contains 12 residues. CDR3 protein: CASSRVENDQYF. As DNA, the CDR3 is TGTGCCAGCAGTCGAGTGGAAAACGACCAGTACTTC.

V usage is TRBV28 and J usage is TRBJ1-1; D gene ambiguous. Trimming removed 3 bases from V and 1 base from J, with 9 bases in between. Germline loops: CDR1 MDHEN, CDR2 SYDVKM. The CDR3 runs 14 residues. The CDR3, as DNA: TGTGCCAGCAGTTTTGCAGGATCGAACACTGAAGCTTTCTTT. This translates into CASSFAGSNTEAFF.

This clonotype was counted between two and nine times. CDR3 nucleotides: TGTGCCAGCAGCCAAGTTTCACAGGGGGGAGGCGAGCAGTACTTC. Translating it yields CASSQVSQGGGEQYF. This chain uses TRBV3-1 with TRBJ2-7; 8 positions agree with TRBD1. The J segment lost 6 bases and the V segment lost 1 base, leaving 8 bases of the junction unmatched. Germline V gene data show CDR1 as LGHDT and CDR2 as YNNKEL (reference sequence). The CDR3 has 15 amino acids.

This clonotype was picked up a small number of times. The genes are TRBV7-3 and TRBJ2-2, with D possibly TRBD1 on 5 matching bases. Trimming left V 6 bases short and J 5 bases short, with 16 bases between. The CDR3 loop spans 15 amino acids. Germline V gene lookup returns CDR1 SGHTA and CDR2 FQGTGA. DNA for the CDR3: TGTGCCAGCAGTAGACAGCCCGCCGGTACCGGGGAGCTGTTTTTT. It specifies CASSRQPAGTGELFF. The complete variable domain, with remaining parts taken from reference TRBV7-3 and TRBJ2-2, reads GAGVSQTPSNKVTEKGKYVELRCDPISGHTALYWYRQSLGQGPEFLIYFQGTGAADDSGLPNDRFFAVRPEGSVSTLKIQRTERGDSAVYLCASSRQPAGTGELFFGEGSRLTVL.

The genes are TRBV5-4 and TRBJ2-5; D possibly corresponds to TRBD1 (6 bases). Trimming cost V 4 bases and J 4 bases, with 17 bases left between them. Germline CDR1 and CDR2: SGHNT and YYREEE (reference sequence). The length of the CDR3 is 15 residues. The CDR3 nucleotides are TGTGCCAGCAGCCAGACAGGTCAAGCGCGAGAGACCCAGTACTTC. It is translated as CASSQTGQARETQYF.

The J gene is TRBJ1-2, the V gene TRBV5-5; maybe TRBD1 (6 bases). V was pared by 0 bases and J by 4 bases, with 13 bases between. The CDR3 covers 15 residues. The germline V gene encodes CDR1 SGHKS and CDR2 YYEKEE (reference sequence). CDR3 nucleotide sequence: TGTGCCAGCAGCTTGGCAGGCCAGGGGATCTATGGCTACACCTTC. Translated, it gives CASSLAGQGIYGYTF.

The V gene is TRBV5-5, the J gene TRBJ2-5, with TRBD2 identical over 14 bases. With 5 bases clipped from V and 7 bases from J, the junction kept 10 bases outside the gene matches. Germline CDR1 is SGHKS and CDR2 is YYEKEE (reference sequence). The CDR3 is made up of 16 amino acids. The CDR3 DNA sequence: TGTGCCAGCAGGCCGGGGACTAGCGGGGGACCGGGGACCCAGTACTTC. Its translation: CASRPGTSGGPGTQYF.

The rearrangement links TRBV30 to TRBJ2-7; TRBD1 or TRBD2 may be the D gene (5 bases each). Germline V gene sequence: CDR1 GTSNPN, CDR2 SVGIG (reference sequence). This CDR3 is 10 amino acids long. The V end was cut by 5 bases, the J end by 3 bases, with 5 bases between. The CDR3 sequence: CAWGGYEQYF. CDR3 DNA: TGTGCCTGGGGGGGCTACGAGCAGTACTTC.

This chain links TRBV2 with TRBJ1-5; the match to TRBD1 covers 9 bases. The V segment lost 4 bases and the J segment 6 bases; nucleotides outside the gene matches: 4. The CDR3 loop spans 14 amino acids. The germline V gene has CDR1 SNHLY and CDR2 FYNNEI. The CDR3: CASSADRGAQPQHF. CDR3 DNA sequence: TGTGCCAGCAGTGCGGACAGGGGTGCTCAGCCCCAGCATTTT.

This clonotype was seen a few times. The rearrangement joins TRBV7-2 to TRBJ2-3; D call uncertain. Trimming took 3 bases from V and 2 from J, leaving 6 bases between them. Germline V gene sequence: CDR1 SGHTA, CDR2 FQGNSA. This CDR3 has 13 residues. CDR3 sequence (DNA): TGTGCCAGCAGCTTCAACCCCACAGATACGCAGTATTTT. It specifies CASSFNPTDTQYF.

This chain links TRBV19 with TRBJ1-1; 7 bases map to TRBD1. Germline V gives CDR1 LNHDA, CDR2 SQIVND (reference sequence). V trimming: 4 bases; J trimming: 8 bases; junction bases outside the gene matches: 10. This CDR3 is 14 amino acids long. This CDR3 is CASSTRTGPNEAFF. CDR3 DNA sequence: TGTGCCAGTAGTACCCGGACAGGTCCGAACGAAGCTTTCTTT.

The sample holds a few counts of this clonotype. CDR3 protein: CASRGQIYTDTQYF. In DNA form, the CDR3 reads TGTGCCAGCAGGGGACAGATATACACAGATACGCAGTATTTT. The chain uses TRBV27 and TRBJ2-3, with TRBD1 matching 7 bases. The CDR3 is 14 amino acids. Germline CDR1 is MNHEY and CDR2 is SMNVEV (reference sequence). With 6 bases clipped from V and 2 bases from J, the junction kept 5 bases outside the gene matches.

V is TRBV20-1 and J is TRBJ2-5; TRBD2 matches 11 bases. The CDR3 runs 15 residues. The V gene end was trimmed by 5 bases and the J gene end by 1 base; junction bases not matched to a gene: 6. From germline, CDR1 is DFQATT and CDR2 SNEGSKA (reference sequence). The CDR3 sequence is CSALSGGAVQETQYF. CDR3 bases: TGCAGTGCTCTTAGCGGGGGGGCCGTCCAAGAGACCCAGTACTTC.

The chain employs TRBV28 and TRBJ2-7, with TRBD2 identical over 8 bases. Germline values: CDR1 MDHEN, CDR2 SYDVKM. V shed 5 bases, J shed 1 base, and the junction held 10 bases outside the gene matches. The CDR3 contains 16 residues. The CDR3 bases are TGTGCCAGCAGTCCCGCGGGGGGTTCGGATTCCTACGAGCAGTACTTC. Its protein product is CASSPAGGSDSYEQYF.

The chain uses TRBV27 and TRBJ2-7; no definite D call. This CDR3 is built from 15 residues. Germline V gives CDR1 MNHEY, CDR2 SMNVEV (reference sequence). Trimming pared 0 bases from V and 1 base from J, leaving 10 bases between. The CDR3 DNA reads TGTGCCAGCAGTTTATCAGGGAATAGGTCCTACGAGCAGTACTTC. It is translated as CASSLSGNRSYEQYF.

The chain has TRBV2 and TRBJ2-2; D is perhaps TRBD1 or TRBD2 (6 bases each). The germline CDR1 and CDR2 sequences are SNHLY and FYNNEI. The V end was cut by 8 bases, the J end by 3 bases, with 19 bases between. The CDR3 has 16 amino acids. The CDR3 is CASQGHGRRDTGELFF. Here the CDR3 DNA reads TGTGCCAGCCAGGGACATGGGAGGAGAGACACCGGGGAGCTGTTTTTT.

This clonotype was recorded a few times. The J gene is TRBJ2-5, the V gene TRBV7-8, with D perhaps TRBD1 (6 bases). V dropped 5 bases and J dropped 1 base, with 17 bases sitting between them. The V gene's germline CDR1 is SGHVS and CDR2 FQNEAQ. This CDR3 has 16 residues. The CDR3 protein is CASSPRVGQGQETQYF. CDR3 nucleotide sequence: TGTGCCAGCAGCCCCCGGGTGGGACAAGGCCAAGAGACCCAGTACTTC. Based on the CDR3 plus reference TRBV7-8 and TRBJ2-5, the full variable domain is GAGVSQSPRYKVAKRGQDVALRCDPISGHVSLFWYQQALGQGPEFLTYFQNEAQLDKSGLPSDRFFAERPEGSVSTLKIQRTQQEDSAVYLCASSPRVGQGQETQYFGPGTRLLVL.

This clonotype was recorded at least ten times. The gene calls are TRBV5-1 and TRBJ1-2, with 10 bases lining up with TRBD1. Unmatched junction bases numbered 3, after V lost 3 bases and J lost 4 bases. Germline loops: CDR1 SGHRS, CDR2 YFSETQ. The CDR3 covers 14 residues. The CDR3 loop reads CASSSGTGVYGYTF. DNA of the CDR3: TGCGCCAGCAGCTCCGGGACAGGGGTCTATGGCTACACCTTC.

The chain employs TRBV27 and TRBJ2-1, with 7 bases lining up with TRBD2. V gave up 3 bases and J gave up 4 bases; unmatched junction bases: 6. From germline, CDR1 is MNHEY and CDR2 SMNVEV (reference sequence). This CDR3 has 15 residues. The CDR3, as DNA: TGTGCCAGCAGTTTCGAAACGGGGGGTTACAATGAGCAGTTCTTC. Encoded protein: CASSFETGGYNEQFF.

This clonotype was picked up a small number of times. V gene TRBV5-6 combines with J gene TRBJ1-1, with 9 bases fitting TRBD1. CDR1 is SGHDT and CDR2 is YYEEEE in the germline V gene. CDR3 length: 16 amino acids. The junction had 14 bases not matched to a gene; V was cut back by 3 bases and J by 8 bases. The CDR3 reads CASSSTGGKAAREAFF. CDR3 bases: TGTGCCAGCAGCTCTACAGGGGGCAAGGCCGCCAGGGAAGCTTTCTTT.

This chain links TRBV6-2 or TRBV6-3 with TRBJ2-5, with 14 bases lining up with TRBD2. Germline V gene data show CDR1 as MNHEY and CDR2 as SVGEGT. This CDR3 is 16 amino acids long. Unmatched junction bases numbered 8, after V lost 9 bases and J lost 2 bases. CDR3 region: CARRLAGGPKQETQYF. The CDR3 DNA reads as TGTGCCAGAAGACTAGCGGGAGGGCCTAAACAAGAGACCCAGTACTTC.

The chain employs TRBV7-4 and TRBJ2-7; no reliable D call. The CDR3 extends over 12 amino acids. V was clipped by 1 base and J by 6 bases, with 7 bases between them. In germline, CDR1 is SGHVT, CDR2 SQSDAQ. In DNA form, the CDR3 reads TGTGCCAGCAGCTTAGTGGCAGGCGAGCAGTACTTC. Translation: CASSLVAGEQYF.

The table lists this clonotype with a few counts. The chain is built from TRBV29-1 and TRBJ1-1; possibly TRBD1 for D (5 bases). The CDR3 contains 14 residues. The V gene's germline CDR1 is SQVTM and CDR2 ANQGSEA. V gave up 5 bases and J gave up 6 bases, with 19 bases separating them. This CDR3 is CSVPGRRGIAEAFF. CDR3 DNA sequence: TGCAGCGTTCCGGGACGCAGAGGAATCGCTGAAGCTTTCTTT.

There are a few counts of this clonotype. The gene calls are TRBV7-2 and TRBJ2-3; 11 nucleotides align to TRBD2. Per the germline V gene, CDR1 is SGHTA and CDR2 is FQGNSA. The CDR3 contains 18 residues. Trimming cost V 3 bases and J 4 bases; bases outside gene matches: 12. CDR3 DNA: TGTGCCAGCAGCTTCGGATGGACTAGCGGGTACATGCCAGATACGCAGTATTTT. This sequence encodes CASSFGWTSGYMPDTQYF.

The table lists this clonotype with many counts. The chain employs TRBV6-2 or TRBV6-3 and TRBJ2-1; D perhaps matches TRBD2 (5 bases). CDR3 length: 16 amino acids. The germline V gene encodes CDR1 MNHEY and CDR2 SVGEGT. With 5 bases removed from V and 0 bases from J, the gap between germline ends came to 14 bases. Here the CDR3 DNA reads TGTGCCAGCAGTGGGAACCTGGGGAGCTCCTACAATGAGCAGTTCTTC. It yields the protein CASSGNLGSSYNEQFF.

V usage is TRBV19 and J usage is TRBJ2-5, with D possibly matching TRBD2 (6 bases). CDR3 length: 12 amino acids. Trimming cost V 10 bases and J 3 bases, with 12 bases left between them. CDR1 and CDR2 (germline): LNHDA, SQIVND (reference sequence). The CDR3 sequence is CATRRGEETQYF. CDR3 nucleotides: TGTGCCACTAGGCGGGGAGAAGAGACCCAGTACTTC.